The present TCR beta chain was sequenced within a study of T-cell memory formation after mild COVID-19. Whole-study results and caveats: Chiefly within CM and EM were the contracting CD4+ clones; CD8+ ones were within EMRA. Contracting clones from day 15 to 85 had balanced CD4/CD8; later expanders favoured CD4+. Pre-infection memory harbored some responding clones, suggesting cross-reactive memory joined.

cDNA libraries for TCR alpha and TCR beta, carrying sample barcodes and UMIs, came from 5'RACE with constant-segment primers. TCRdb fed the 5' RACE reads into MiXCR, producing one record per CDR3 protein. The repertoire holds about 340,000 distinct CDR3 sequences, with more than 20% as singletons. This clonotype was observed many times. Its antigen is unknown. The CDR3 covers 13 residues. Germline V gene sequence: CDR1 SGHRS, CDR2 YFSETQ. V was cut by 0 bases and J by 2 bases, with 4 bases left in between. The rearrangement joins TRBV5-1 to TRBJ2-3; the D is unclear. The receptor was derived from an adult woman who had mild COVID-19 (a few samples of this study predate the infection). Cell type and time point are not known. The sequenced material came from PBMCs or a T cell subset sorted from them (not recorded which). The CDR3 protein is CASSLGTTDTQYF. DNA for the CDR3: TGCGCCAGCAGCTTGGGGACCACAGATACGCAGTATTTT.